The clone carrying this TCR beta chain showed up just once. Its antigen is undetermined. The sample comes from a study of cytomegalovirus exposure and HLA in healthy donors. Separation from the roughly 670-subject first cohort characterized the roughly 120-subject validation cohort, to which the donors belonged. Overall study results and limits: The authors enumerated 180 or so TCR beta chains as linked to cytomegalovirus.

Generated by immunoSEQ multiplex PCR, the TCRdb table keeps only in-frame clones and is missing some. The sample includes more than 80,000 clones, about 87% of them seen just once. CDR1 and CDR2 from the germline V gene are LNHDA and SQIVND (reference sequence). Trimming left V 3 bases short and J 5 bases short, with 10 bases between. CDR3 length: 14 amino acids. Sequenced sample: PBMCs. J is TRBJ2-2 and V is TRBV19, with a tentative D call TRBD1 (5 bases). The TCR comes from a woman aged 18-29 years in good health and CMV-seropositive. The CDR3 nucleotides read TGTGCCAGTAGTATGGGTAGGGGAACCGGGGAGCTGTTTTTT. Its translation is CASSMGRGTGELFF.